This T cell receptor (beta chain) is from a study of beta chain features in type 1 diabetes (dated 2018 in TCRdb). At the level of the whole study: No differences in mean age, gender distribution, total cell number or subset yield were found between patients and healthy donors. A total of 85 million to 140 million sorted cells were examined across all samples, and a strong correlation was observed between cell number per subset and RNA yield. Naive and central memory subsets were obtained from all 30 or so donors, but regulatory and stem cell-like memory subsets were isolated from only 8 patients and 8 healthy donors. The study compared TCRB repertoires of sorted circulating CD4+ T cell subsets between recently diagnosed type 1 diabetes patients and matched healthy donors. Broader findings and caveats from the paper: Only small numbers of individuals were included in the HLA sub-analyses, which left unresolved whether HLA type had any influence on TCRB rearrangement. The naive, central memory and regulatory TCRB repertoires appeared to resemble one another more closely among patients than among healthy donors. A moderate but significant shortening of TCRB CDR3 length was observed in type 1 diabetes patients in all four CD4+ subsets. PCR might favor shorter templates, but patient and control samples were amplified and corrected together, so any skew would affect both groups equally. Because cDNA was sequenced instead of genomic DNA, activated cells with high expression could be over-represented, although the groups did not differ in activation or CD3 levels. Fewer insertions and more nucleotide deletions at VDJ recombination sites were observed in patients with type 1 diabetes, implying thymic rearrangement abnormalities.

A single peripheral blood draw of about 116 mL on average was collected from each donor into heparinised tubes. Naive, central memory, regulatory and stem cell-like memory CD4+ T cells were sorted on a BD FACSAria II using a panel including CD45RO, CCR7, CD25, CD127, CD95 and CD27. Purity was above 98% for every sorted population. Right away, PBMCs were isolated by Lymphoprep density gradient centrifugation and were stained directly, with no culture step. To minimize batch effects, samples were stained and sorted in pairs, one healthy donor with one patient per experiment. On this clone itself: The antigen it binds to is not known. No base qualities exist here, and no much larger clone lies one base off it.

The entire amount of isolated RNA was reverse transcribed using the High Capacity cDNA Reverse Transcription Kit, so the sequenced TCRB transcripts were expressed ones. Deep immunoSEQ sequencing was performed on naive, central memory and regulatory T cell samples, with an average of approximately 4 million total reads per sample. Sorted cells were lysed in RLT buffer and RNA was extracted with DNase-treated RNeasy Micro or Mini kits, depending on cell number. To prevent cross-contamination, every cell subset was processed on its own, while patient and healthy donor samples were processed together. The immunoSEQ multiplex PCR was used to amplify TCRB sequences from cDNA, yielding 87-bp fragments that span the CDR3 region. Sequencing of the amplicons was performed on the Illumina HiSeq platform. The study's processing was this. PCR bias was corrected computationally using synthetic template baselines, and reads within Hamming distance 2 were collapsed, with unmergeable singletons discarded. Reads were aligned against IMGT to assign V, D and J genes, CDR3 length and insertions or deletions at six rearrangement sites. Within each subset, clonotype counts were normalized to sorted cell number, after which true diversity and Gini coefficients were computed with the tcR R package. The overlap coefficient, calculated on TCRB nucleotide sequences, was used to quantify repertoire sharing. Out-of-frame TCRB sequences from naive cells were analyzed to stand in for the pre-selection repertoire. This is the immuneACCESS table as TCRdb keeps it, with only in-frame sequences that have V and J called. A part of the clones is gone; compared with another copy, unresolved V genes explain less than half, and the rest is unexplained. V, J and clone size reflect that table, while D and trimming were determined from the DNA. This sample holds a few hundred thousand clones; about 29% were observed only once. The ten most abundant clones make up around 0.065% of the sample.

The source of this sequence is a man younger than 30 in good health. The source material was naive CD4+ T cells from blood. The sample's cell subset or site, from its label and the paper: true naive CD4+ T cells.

The CDR3: CASSPGTAYEQYF. The DNA is as follows: TGTGCCAGCAGCCCCGGAACAGCTTACGAGCAGTACTTC. Rearrangement joined TRBV5-4 to TRBJ2-7, with the D gene not confidently named. Including the terminal cysteine and phenylalanine, the CDR3 comprises 13 residues. Only the CDR3 DNA stays, 39 bases, in frame from base 1. V is reduced by 4 bases and J by 4 bases, leaving a spacing of 12 bases between them. From a lookup of the germline V gene (reference sequence), CDR1 and CDR2 are SGHNT and YYREEE.